These T cell receptor beta chains were read from a single sample in a study of blood T cells in healthy people across ages. TCRdb reprocessed the 5' RACE reads with MiXCR, giving one entry per CDR3 protein. The table has 700,000 or so distinct CDR3 sequences, 40% to 45% seen once. The sample taken for sequencing was blood. The source of these receptors is a man of 80 years or more in good health. Both conserved end residues are part of each CDR3. A D gene is named only where the DNA matches it firmly. Size tells how often a clone was seen (once, few, many) or the class of an expanded clone, and some rows leave it out.

d_gene: .; len: 17; j_gene: TRBJ2-6; abundance: .; v_gene: TRBV11-2; CDR3nt: TGTGCCAGCAGCTTCACAGGCACCAGCTCTGGGGCCAACGTCCTGACTTTC; CDR3aa: CASSFTGTSSGANVLTF
d_gene: TRBD1; len: 12; j_gene: TRBJ1-2; abundance: few; v_gene: TRBV7-2; CDR3nt: TGTGCCAGCAGCAAATACAGGGGCGGCTACACCTTC; CDR3aa: CASSKYRGGYTF
d_gene: TRBD1; len: 16; j_gene: TRBJ2-3; abundance: .; v_gene: TRBV4-3; CDR3nt: TGCGCCAGCAGCCTTCGGGACAGGGCGAGCACAGATACGCAGTATTTT; CDR3aa: CASSLRDRASTDTQYF
d_gene: TRBD2; len: 16; j_gene: TRBJ2-1; abundance: few; v_gene: TRBV9; CDR3nt: TGTGCCAGCGGCCCCCGAGCGGGGGATACCTACAATGAGCAGTTCTTC; CDR3aa: CASGPRAGDTYNEQFF
d_gene: .; len: 16; j_gene: TRBJ2-7; abundance: .; v_gene: TRBV20-1; CDR3nt: TGCAGTGCTAGAGCAACGGGACAGCGGGAGAACTACGAGCAGTACTTC; CDR3aa: CSARATGQRENYEQYF
d_gene: TRBD1; len: 16; j_gene: TRBJ2-3; abundance: few; v_gene: TRBV28; CDR3nt: TGTGCCAGCAGTTCACAACTACCGGGACAGGCAGATACGCAGTATTTT; CDR3aa: CASSSQLPGQADTQYF
d_gene: .; len: 15; j_gene: TRBJ1-2; abundance: few; v_gene: TRBV6-6; CDR3nt: TGTGCCAGCAGTTACTCCAGGGGCGACCCCTATGGCTACACCTTC; CDR3aa: CASSYSRGDPYGYTF
d_gene: .; len: 14; j_gene: TRBJ2-7; abundance: .; v_gene: TRBV11-2; CDR3nt: TGTGCCAGCGACAAGAGGAGCTCCTACAATGAGCAGTACTTC; CDR3aa: CASDKRSSYNEQYF
d_gene: .; len: 14; j_gene: TRBJ2-3; abundance: few; v_gene: TRBV5-1; CDR3nt: TGCGCCAGCAGCTTGGAGTGGTCCACAGATACGCAGTATTTT; CDR3aa: CASSLEWSTDTQYF
d_gene: TRBD1; len: 15; j_gene: TRBJ2-3; abundance: .; v_gene: TRBV6-1; CDR3nt: TGTGCCAGCAGGACGACAGGGACCAACACAGATACGCAGTATTTT; CDR3aa: CASRTTGTNTDTQYF
d_gene: .; len: 16; j_gene: TRBJ1-4; abundance: .; v_gene: TRBV4-1; CDR3nt: TGCGCCAGCAGCCAAGATGGAGGGCGGACTAATGAAAAACTGTTTTTT; CDR3aa: CASSQDGGRTNEKLFF
d_gene: .; len: 13; j_gene: TRBJ2-7; abundance: .; v_gene: TRBV7-9; CDR3nt: TGTGCCAGCAGCTTAGAGCCGGGACAAGAGCAGTACTTC; CDR3aa: CASSLEPGQEQYF
d_gene: TRBD2; len: 13; j_gene: TRBJ2-7; abundance: many; v_gene: TRBV29-1; CDR3nt: TGCAGCGTAGGCACTAGCGTAGGCTACGAGCAGTACTTC; CDR3aa: CSVGTSVGYEQYF
d_gene: TRBD1; len: 15; j_gene: TRBJ1-5; abundance: .; v_gene: TRBV20-1; CDR3nt: TGCAGTGCTAGCGGGGGACAGGGGAGCAATCAGCCCCAGCATTTT; CDR3aa: CSASGGQGSNQPQHF
d_gene: .; len: 15; j_gene: TRBJ2-5; abundance: .; v_gene: TRBV5-1; CDR3nt: TGCGCCAGCAGCTTGGACCGACTGGTACAAGAGACCCAGTACTTC; CDR3aa: CASSLDRLVQETQYF
d_gene: TRBD2; len: 14; j_gene: TRBJ2-3; abundance: .; v_gene: TRBV15; CDR3nt: TGTGCCACCAGCCAGCGGGAGGGTACAGATACGCAGTATTTT; CDR3aa: CATSQREGTDTQYF
d_gene: TRBD1; len: 15; j_gene: TRBJ1-4; abundance: few; v_gene: TRBV4-1; CDR3nt: TGCGCCAGCAGCCAAACACGGGACAGTAATGAAAAACTGTTTTTT; CDR3aa: CASSQTRDSNEKLFF
d_gene: .; len: 12; j_gene: TRBJ2-1; abundance: few; v_gene: TRBV7-2; CDR3nt: TGTGCCAGCAGCTTACCTACCTATGAGCAGTTCTTC; CDR3aa: CASSLPTYEQFF
d_gene: .; len: 15; j_gene: TRBJ1-1; abundance: few; v_gene: TRBV10-3; CDR3nt: TGTGCCATCAGTGAGTCACCGGGATCGGGCACTGAAGCTTTCTTT; CDR3aa: CAISESPGSGTEAFF
d_gene: .; len: 14; j_gene: TRBJ2-1; abundance: few; v_gene: TRBV7-2; CDR3nt: TGTGCCAGCAGCAACCCCGGGCCGCTGGCTGAGCAGTTCTTC; CDR3aa: CASSNPGPLAEQFF
d_gene: TRBD1; len: 16; j_gene: TRBJ2-3; abundance: .; v_gene: TRBV4-3; CDR3nt: TGCGCCAGCAGCCTTGGGACAGGGGAGTTAACAGATACGCAGTATTTT; CDR3aa: CASSLGTGELTDTQYF
d_gene: .; len: 14; j_gene: TRBJ2-7; abundance: many; v_gene: TRBV6-2/TRBV6-3; CDR3nt: TGTGCCAGCAGTAGACCGGGACCGACTGCCGAGCAGTACTTC; CDR3aa: CASSRPGPTAEQYF
d_gene: .; len: 14; j_gene: TRBJ1-1; abundance: .; v_gene: TRBV29-1; CDR3nt: TGCTGCGTTGAAGAGGGGGGGGTGAGCACTGAAGCTTTCTTT; CDR3aa: CCVEEGGVSTEAFF
d_gene: TRBD1; len: 13; j_gene: TRBJ1-1; abundance: .; v_gene: TRBV29-1; CDR3nt: TGCAGCGTTGAGACAGGGCAGAACACTGAAGCTTTCTTT; CDR3aa: CSVETGQNTEAFF
d_gene: TRBD1; len: 15; j_gene: TRBJ2-7; abundance: .; v_gene: TRBV27; CDR3nt: TGTGCCAGCAGTCACCGACAGGGTTCGACCTACGAGCAGTACTTC; CDR3aa: CASSHRQGSTYEQYF
d_gene: TRBD1; len: 15; j_gene: TRBJ1-4; abundance: .; v_gene: TRBV5-1; CDR3nt: TGCGCCAGCAGCAGATTACAGGGGTTGAATGAAAAACTGTTTTTT; CDR3aa: CASSRLQGLNEKLFF
d_gene: TRBD1; len: 16; j_gene: TRBJ1-2; abundance: few; v_gene: TRBV12-3/TRBV12-4; CDR3nt: TGTGCCAGCAGCAAAACCGGGACAGGGTACAACTATGGCTACACCTTC; CDR3aa: CASSKTGTGYNYGYTF
d_gene: .; len: 13; j_gene: TRBJ1-4; abundance: .; v_gene: TRBV14; CDR3nt: TGTGCCAGCAGCCGAGCCGACGCCGAAAAACTGTTTTTT; CDR3aa: CASSRADAEKLFF
d_gene: TRBD1; len: 20; j_gene: TRBJ2-7; abundance: .; v_gene: TRBV4-1; CDR3nt: TGCGCCAGCAGCCAAGATTCCGGGACAGGGTACGCGAGCGGTTCCTACGAGCAGTACTTC; CDR3aa: CASSQDSGTGYASGSYEQYF
d_gene: TRBD2; len: 13; j_gene: TRBJ2-1; abundance: few; v_gene: TRBV29-1; CDR3nt: TGCAGCGGACAGCGGGAGCTCAACAATGAGCAGTTCTTC; CDR3aa: CSGQRELNNEQFF
d_gene: TRBD2; len: 15; j_gene: TRBJ2-7; abundance: few; v_gene: TRBV5-1; CDR3nt: TGCGCCAGCAGCTTGGACGGGACTAGCGGCTACGAGCAGTACTTC; CDR3aa: CASSLDGTSGYEQYF
d_gene: .; len: 14; j_gene: TRBJ1-2; abundance: .; v_gene: TRBV20-1; CDR3nt: TGCAGTGCGAGCGCGGAGGGGCCTGGCTATGGCTACACCTTC; CDR3aa: CSASAEGPGYGYTF
d_gene: .; len: 14; j_gene: TRBJ1-5; abundance: .; v_gene: TRBV10-3; CDR3nt: TGTGCCATCAGGGGGGACGAGGGCAATCAGCCCCAGCATTTT; CDR3aa: CAIRGDEGNQPQHF
d_gene: TRBD1; len: 11; j_gene: TRBJ2-1; abundance: many; v_gene: TRBV29-1; CDR3nt: TGCAGCGTCACAGGGGGGAATGAGCAGTTCTTC; CDR3aa: CSVTGGNEQFF
d_gene: TRBD1; len: 12; j_gene: TRBJ2-3; abundance: .; v_gene: TRBV20-1; CDR3nt: TGCAGCGCCGGGACAGGGGTTGATACGCAGTATTTT; CDR3aa: CSAGTGVDTQYF
d_gene: .; len: 14; j_gene: TRBJ2-5; abundance: few; v_gene: TRBV5-1; CDR3nt: TGCGCCAGCTCCAAACATGGGGACCTAGAGACCCAGTACTTC; CDR3aa: CASSKHGDLETQYF
d_gene: .; len: 13; j_gene: TRBJ1-2; abundance: few; v_gene: TRBV4-2; CDR3nt: TGTGCCAGCAGCCAAGAGAGGTACTATGGCTACACCTTC; CDR3aa: CASSQERYYGYTF
d_gene: .; len: 16; j_gene: TRBJ1-2; abundance: few; v_gene: TRBV5-1; CDR3nt: TGCGCCAGCAGCTTGGTGACAGCAAGTTATCCCTATGGCTACACCTTC; CDR3aa: CASSLVTASYPYGYTF
d_gene: .; len: 13; j_gene: TRBJ2-7; abundance: few; v_gene: TRBV5-1; CDR3nt: TGCGCCAGCAGCTTGGCGTGGACCTACGAGCAGTACTTC; CDR3aa: CASSLAWTYEQYF
d_gene: .; len: 14; j_gene: TRBJ2-7; abundance: few; v_gene: TRBV12-3/TRBV12-4; CDR3nt: TGTGCCAGCAGAAACGACCGACAACACTACGAGCAGTACTTC; CDR3aa: CASRNDRQHYEQYF
d_gene: TRBD2; len: 16; j_gene: TRBJ2-5; abundance: many; v_gene: TRBV20-1; CDR3nt: TGCAGTGCTAAGAAGACTAGCGGGGGGGTTGGGGAGACCCAGTACTTC; CDR3aa: CSAKKTSGGVGETQYF
d_gene: .; len: 15; j_gene: TRBJ2-5; abundance: few; v_gene: TRBV5-1; CDR3nt: TGCGCCAGCACGACGACAGTGGGGGGTGGAGAGACCCAGTACTTC; CDR3aa: CASTTTVGGGETQYF
d_gene: .; len: 16; j_gene: TRBJ1-1; abundance: few; v_gene: TRBV14; CDR3nt: TGTGCCAGCAGCCAGGCCGGACAGATAAGGAACACTGAAGCTTTCTTT; CDR3aa: CASSQAGQIRNTEAFF
d_gene: TRBD1; len: 20; j_gene: TRBJ2-1; abundance: .; v_gene: TRBV24-1; CDR3nt: TGTGCCACCAGTGACCAGACCGGGACAGGATCTCAAAGCTCCTACAATGAGCAGTTCTTC; CDR3aa: CATSDQTGTGSQSSYNEQFF
d_gene: TRBD1; len: 12; j_gene: TRBJ2-7; abundance: .; v_gene: TRBV10-1; CDR3nt: TGCGCCAGCGGGACAGGCCCCTACGAGCAGTACTTC; CDR3aa: CASGTGPYEQYF
d_gene: .; len: 13; j_gene: TRBJ1-1; abundance: .; v_gene: TRBV28; CDR3nt: TGTGCCATCCTGACAGGACTGAACACTGAAGCTTTCTTT; CDR3aa: CAILTGLNTEAFF
d_gene: TRBD2; len: 16; j_gene: TRBJ2-5; abundance: many; v_gene: TRBV7-2; CDR3nt: TGTGCCAGCAGCTTAGCAATAGCGGGGAACCAAGAGACCCAGTACTTC; CDR3aa: CASSLAIAGNQETQYF
d_gene: TRBD2; len: 15; j_gene: TRBJ2-1; abundance: .; v_gene: TRBV27; CDR3nt: TGTGCCAGCAGGAGACTAGCGGCAAGGGAGAATGAGCAGTTCTTC; CDR3aa: CASRRLAARENEQFF
d_gene: .; len: 13; j_gene: TRBJ2-5; abundance: .; v_gene: TRBV28; CDR3nt: TGTGCCAGCAGTGTGAATAGCGAGGAGACCCAGTACTTC; CDR3aa: CASSVNSEETQYF
d_gene: TRBD2; len: 15; j_gene: TRBJ2-3; abundance: .; v_gene: TRBV10-3; CDR3nt: TGTGCCATCAGTGTCCTAGCGGGGGGGCCAGATACGCAGTATTTT; CDR3aa: CAISVLAGGPDTQYF
d_gene: TRBD2; len: 16; j_gene: TRBJ2-2; abundance: .; v_gene: TRBV11-2; CDR3nt: TGTGCCAGCAGCTTAGTCCCTCAACGGGAGGGGAGGGAGCTGTTTTTT; CDR3aa: CASSLVPQREGRELFF
d_gene: .; len: 13; j_gene: TRBJ2-1; abundance: many; v_gene: TRBV7-6; CDR3nt: TGTGCCAGCAGCTTGGACGGCGTGGATGAGCAGTTCTTC; CDR3aa: CASSLDGVDEQFF
d_gene: .; len: 17; j_gene: TRBJ2-6; abundance: .; v_gene: TRBV4-2; CDR3nt: TGTGCCAGCAGCGCCGCGGACTCAACAGCTGGGGCCAACGTCCTGACTTTC; CDR3aa: CASSAADSTAGANVLTF
d_gene: TRBD2; len: 15; j_gene: TRBJ2-3; abundance: few; v_gene: TRBV7-2; CDR3nt: TGTGCCAGCAGCTTTCTAGCGGGGAGCACAGATACGCAGTATTTT; CDR3aa: CASSFLAGSTDTQYF
d_gene: .; len: 16; j_gene: TRBJ2-1; abundance: .; v_gene: TRBV20-1; CDR3nt: TGCAGTGCTAGAGCGGAGGGGCCGGGAACCTACAATGAGCAGTTCTTC; CDR3aa: CSARAEGPGTYNEQFF